This T cell receptor (beta chain) stems from a study of neurological immune-mediated disorders. Germline V gene data show CDR1 as DFQATT and CDR2 as SNEGSKA (reference sequence). The CDR3 spans 15 residues. The V and J ends lost 3 bases and 5 bases, in that order; junction bases with no gene match: 7. Time point here: longitudinal time-point 2. PBMCs numbering 2 million and stored at -80 C yielded the unsorted libraries. Ten or more counts support this clonotype. The authors produced cDNA by 5'RACE using 10-nucleotide random UMIs. Each CDR3 protein gets one entry after TCRdb re-called the 5' RACE reads with MiXCR. The sample records some 100,000 distinct CDR3 sequences, less than 15% being singletons.

The source is a female donor with HTLV-1-associated myelopathy (HAM/TSP). Sequencing input: PBMCs. This chain connects TRBV20-1 to TRBJ2-7, with 13 nucleotides matching TRBD2. The DNA of the CDR3 is TGCAGTGCTAGCCCACTAGCGGGGGGGATAGACGAGCAGTACTTC. Amino acid sequence: CSASPLAGGIDEQYF.